Reported below is one T cell receptor beta chain. The record originates from a study of tumor-infiltrating lymphocytes in oesophageal squamous cell carcinoma. CDR1 SGHTA and CDR2 FQGNSA come from the germline V gene. Trimming at V came to 10 bases and at J to 5 bases, leaving 10 bases not matched to a gene. This CDR3 spans 15 amino acids. Using its own MiXCR run on the PCR reads, TCRdb lists one record per CDR3 protein. This table holds roughly 15,000 distinct CDR3 sequences, approximately 50% found once. Input material: blood. The source is a male donor with esophageal squamous cell carcinoma. V gene TRBV7-2 combines with J gene TRBJ1-6; 8 bases map to TRBD1. The CDR3 bases are TGTGCCACTCACCGGGACAGGCTGCATAATTCACCCCTCCACTTT. Amino acid sequence: CATHRDRLHNSPLHF.